The clone carrying this TCR beta chain turned up a few times. Its antigen is still unknown. The record originates from a study of a mutant IDH1 vaccine in newly diagnosed glioma. Study-wide points: Researchers report vaccine-induced immune responses in approximately 95% of patients.

Repertoires were generated with immunoSEQ multiplex PCR, while TCRdb's copy carries only in-frame clones and drops some. The repertoire holds tens of thousands of clones, 80% to 90% seen once, with approximately 4.5% in the top ten. Time point indicated: baseline, week 1 (first vaccination visit). Treatment indicated: pre-vaccination baseline after standard-of-care therapy. Sequencing was performed on peripheral blood mononuclear cells (PBMCs), taken from a glioma patient treated with radiotherapy, temozolomide or both. This receptor was identified in a woman younger than 35 with glioma. Some clones in this sample may be carry-over from other donors' samples.

CDR3 sequence reads: CASSIHRQLSTEAFF. DNA for the CDR3: TGTGCCAGCAGCATTCACCGACAGCTTAGCACTGAAGCTTTCTTT. V is TRBV27 and J is TRBJ1-1, with D perhaps TRBD1 (5 bases). The CDR3 totals 15 residues. The V and J ends lost 6 bases and 4 bases respectively, with 18 bases between them. The germline V gene encodes CDR1 MNHEY and CDR2 SMNVEV (reference sequence).